The 13 T cell receptor beta chains below come from one sample, sequenced in a study of blood T cell repertoires in COVID-19. Data came from immunoSEQ multiplex PCR; TCRdb stores just in-frame clones and leaves some out. The sample shows around 220,000 clones, around 86% of them seen only once. The sequencing sample was made of peripheral blood. Receptors were obtained from a woman in her forties or fifties with COVID-19, enrolled during active disease.

This chain connects TRBV3-1 (or the pseudogene TRBV3-2) to TRBJ2-7; 15 bases agree with TRBD2. Losses at the gene ends were 4 bases for V and 4 bases for J; bases not matched to a gene: 5. The CDR3 covers 16 residues. The germline V gene has CDR1 LGHDT and CDR2 YNNKEL (reference sequence). Here the CDR3 DNA reads TGTGCCAGCAGCCCGGGACTAGCGGGGGGATCTTACGAGCAGTACTTC. Protein product: CASSPGLAGGSYEQYF.

The rearrangement joins TRBV13 to TRBJ1-6; no clear D. Germline lookup yields CDR1 PRHDT and CDR2 FYEKMQ (reference sequence). This CDR3 comprises 16 residues. Trimming cost V 3 bases and J 0 bases, with 9 bases left between them. CDR3: CASSFRGSSYNSPLHF. The CDR3 DNA follows: TGTGCCAGCAGCTTTCGAGGGAGCTCCTATAATTCACCCCTCCACTTT. Complete variable domain (other parts from reference TRBV13 and TRBJ1-6): AAGVIQSPRHLIKEKRETATLKCYPIPRHDTVYWYQQGPGQDPQFLISFYEKMQSDKGSIPDRFSAQQFSDYHSELNMSSLELGDSALYFCASSFRGSSYNSPLHFGNGTRLTVT.

This clone was seen a few times. J is TRBJ2-7 and V is TRBV21-1; the table calls TRBD2, which could not be checked here. TRBV21-1 is a pseudogene. The CDR3 totals 13 residues. As DNA, the CDR3 is TGTGCCAGCAGCGGGAGAGGAGTCGGCGAGCAGTACTTC. Translation: CASSGRGVGEQYF.

The chain couples TRBV19 to TRBJ2-7, with a tentative D call TRBD1 (7 bases). This CDR3 has 13 amino acids. Trimming pared 5 bases from V and 1 base from J, leaving 9 bases between. Germline loops: CDR1 LNHDA, CDR2 SQIVND (reference sequence). The CDR3 bases are TGTGCCAGTAGTGCGGGACAGTCCTACGAGCAGTACTTC. Translated: CASSAGQSYEQYF.

The rearrangement joins TRBV28 to TRBJ2-7; a possible D gene is TRBD1 (6 bases). CDR1 MDHEN and CDR2 SYDVKM come from the germline V gene. V was pared by 6 bases and J by 3 bases, with 12 bases between. The CDR3 runs 13 residues. The CDR3 coding sequence is TGTGCCAGCAGGGCAGGGGTTAACTACGAGCAGTACTTC. It codes for CASRAGVNYEQYF.

This chain connects TRBV11-3 to TRBJ1-1; weak D call: TRBD1 (5 bases). The CDR3 length is 15 residues. From germline, CDR1 is SGHNT and CDR2 YENEEA. Trimming removed 7 bases from V and 10 bases from J, with 25 bases in between. The CDR3 protein is CASTPYRTPGDVAFF. In nucleotides, the CDR3 is TGTGCCAGCACCCCATATAGGACCCCGGGGGATGTAGCTTTCTTT.

The chain couples TRBV4-1 to TRBJ2-6; D is perhaps TRBD1 (6 bases). The CDR3 is 17 residues long. Per germline, CDR1 MGHRA and CDR2 YSYEKL. Trimming removed 0 bases at V and 2 bases at J, with 11 bases between. The CDR3 is CASSQEAAGAGANVLTF. CDR3 in DNA: TGCGCCAGCAGCCAAGAAGCAGCAGGGGCTGGGGCCAACGTCCTGACTTTC.

This clone was counted between two and nine times. DNA of the CDR3: TGTGCCAGCAGTTACCTGACAGGGGGTGGCTACACCTTC. This encodes CASSYLTGGGYTF. The V gene is TRBV6-5, the J gene TRBJ1-2; 9 nucleotides match TRBD1. CDR1 and CDR2 (germline): MNHEY, SVGAGI. The CDR3 has 13 residues. Trimming took 2 bases from V and 7 from J; bases not matched to a gene: 2.

The chain carries TRBV7-2 and TRBJ1-1; D remains unclear. CDR3 length: 14 amino acids. The germline CDR1 and CDR2 sequences are SGHTA and FQGNSA. Trimming removed 5 bases at V and 4 bases at J, with 14 bases between. The chain's CDR3 is CASSVTRRSTEAFF. DNA for the CDR3: TGTGCCAGCAGCGTGACCCGTAGGAGCACTGAAGCTTTCTTT.

V and J are TRBV14 and TRBJ1-2; D might be TRBD1 (6 bases). The germline V gene has CDR1 SGHDN and CDR2 FVKESK. Trimming removed 1 base from V and 7 bases from J, with 10 bases in between. The CDR3 spans 13 residues. CDR3 residues: CASSQGPRGGYTF. CDR3 bases: TGTGCCAGCAGCCAAGGTCCCAGGGGTGGCTACACCTTC.

This clone was counted between two and nine times. The chain carries TRBV7-6 and TRBJ2-1, with 7 bases matching TRBD1. V shed 3 bases and J 5 bases; nucleotides not matched to a gene: 1. CDR1 is SGHVS, CDR2 FNYEAQ, per germline. This CDR3 comprises 13 residues. CDR3 in amino acids: CASSLGQNNEQFF. CDR3 DNA sequence: TGTGCCAGCAGCTTGGGACAGAACAATGAGCAGTTCTTC. Drawing the rest from reference TRBV7-6 and TRBJ2-1, the complete variable domain is GAGVSQSPRYKVTKRGQDVALRCDPISGHVSLYWYRQALGQGPEFLTYFNYEAQQDKSGLPNDRFSAERPEGSISTLTIQRTEQRDSAMYRCASSLGQNNEQFFGPGTRLTVL.

This clone was detected only once. The rearrangement links TRBV7-8 to TRBJ2-5, with 8 bases that match TRBD2. Losses at the gene ends were 0 bases for V and 7 bases for J; bases not matched to a gene: 10. The CDR3 totals 16 residues. Germline loops: CDR1 SGHVS, CDR2 FQNEAQ. CDR3 sequence: CASSLAQKSGGGTQYF. In nucleotides, the CDR3 is TGTGCCAGCAGCTTAGCGCAGAAGAGCGGGGGAGGGACCCAGTACTTC.

The rearrangement links TRBV7-9 to TRBJ2-7; D remains unclear. Germline V CDR1 and CDR2: SEHNR, FQNEAQ (reference sequence). The length of the CDR3 is 14 residues. V gave up 2 bases and J gave up 2 bases, with 10 bases separating them. CDR3 nucleotide sequence: TGTGCCAGCAGCTTAATTTTAAGCCCCTACGAGCAGTACTTC. Its protein is CASSLILSPYEQYF.